One sample yielded the 29 T cell receptor delta chains listed below, sequenced in a study of gamma-delta chains in newborns, infants, children. TCRdb used CATT to re-call clones from the reads. The table shows fewer than 12,000 delta-chain clones, with about 9% occurring only once. The sample consisted of blood. Source of these receptors: a child who was a newborn, infant or young child, either healthy, febrile or measles-vaccinated (not recorded which).

This clone has a handful of counts. Its ends do not fully match the called genes, so a read error is possible. The same CDR3 also results from other DNA sequences found in this sample. The rearrangement links TRDV2 to TRDJ3, with 9 nucleotides matching TRDD3. Germline values: CDR1 GEAIGNYY, CDR2 EKD. CDR3 size: 21 residues. The DNA of the CDR3 is TGTGCTTGTGACTATGTGTTTACTGGGGGACCCCCCTCCTGGGACACCCGGCAGATGTTTTTC. Encoded protein: CACDYVFTGGPPSWDTRQMFF.

This clone has a handful of counts. J is TRDJ1 and V is TRDV2, with 12 nucleotides matching TRDD3. CDR1 GEAIGNYY and CDR2 EKD come from the germline V gene. This CDR3 is built from 18 residues. V lost 0 bases and J lost 1; bases outside the gene matches: 8. CDR3 amino acids: CACDTVLGDTGSTDKLIF. The CDR3, as DNA: TGTGCCTGTGACACCGTCCTGGGGGATACGGGGAGCACCGATAAACTCATCTTT.

Only a few counts were recorded for this clone. The rearrangement joins TRDV3 to TRDJ1; D may be TRDD3 (5 bases). With 2 bases removed from V and 0 bases from J, the gap between germline ends came to 25 bases. The CDR3 sequence is 18 residues long. Germline values: CDR1 TVYSNPD, CDR2 GDNSRS (reference sequence). The CDR3: CAFEAPCHRGRYTDKLIF. CDR3 in DNA: TGTGCCTTTGAGGCCCCTTGCCACCGGGGAAGATACACCGATAAACTCATCTTT.

This clone was counted a few times. V and J are TRDV1 and TRDJ2, with D possibly TRDD3 on 6 matching bases. Deletions cut 9 bases from V and 0 bases from J, with 26 bases between. This CDR3 has 19 amino acids. Per the germline V gene, CDR1 is TSWWSYY and CDR2 is QGS. CDR3 DNA: TGTGCTCTGAGGGGGCCTGTGGGGGCAGGGCCTCCTTTGACAGCACAACTCTTCTTT. It specifies CALRGPVGAGPPLTAQLFF.

A remark on this clone: The junction departs from germline at one end; a sequencing error may be responsible. The chain recombines TRDV2 with TRDJ1; 7 nucleotides match TRDD3. The CDR3 has 15 amino acids. Germline V gives CDR1 GEAIGNYY, CDR2 EKD. The CDR3 nucleotides are TGTGCCTGTGACAAGCTGGATACGCGAACCGATAAACACATCTTT. This codes for CACDKLDTRTDKHIF.

This clone counts as medium-sized. The chain carries TRDV2 and TRDJ3, with a tentative D call TRDD3 (5 bases). Trimming stripped 0 bases from V and 2 bases from J, with 16 bases between. Germline CDR1 is GEAIGNYY and CDR2 is EKD. This CDR3 is 19 amino acids long. The CDR3 loop reads CACDTAGGPNTWDTRQMFF. The CDR3 DNA reads as TGTGCCTGTGACACCGCGGGGGGCCCGAATACCTGGGACACCCGACAGATGTTTTTC.

J is TRDJ1 and V is TRDV1; TRDD3 matches at 12 bases. The CDR3 consists of 22 residues. In germline, CDR1 is TSWWSYY, CDR2 QGS. V lost 4 bases and J lost 0; bases outside the gene matches: 21. CDR3 bases: TGTGCTCTTGGGGGAATTACGTCCTGTACTGGGGGATACCACGGGTACACCGATAAACTCATCTTT. Its translation is CALGGITSCTGGYHGYTDKLIF.

A few counts support this clone. A read error may explain this, as a much larger clone is one base away. Other DNA sequences from this sample encode an identical CDR3 as well. This sequence joins TRDV2 and TRDJ3; TRDD3 agrees at 10 bases. Germline lookup yields CDR1 GEAIGNYY and CDR2 EKD. The V and J ends lost 0 bases and 1 base, in that order; junction bases with no gene match: 2. The CDR3 runs to 18 residues. The CDR3 sequence is CACDTGGYASWDTRQMFF. CDR3 bases: TGTGCCTGTGACACCGGGGGATACGCTTCCTGGGACACCCGACAGATGTTTTTC.

This clone is classed as medium-sized (0.01 to 0.1%). The same CDR3 also results from other DNA sequences found in this sample. In DNA form, the CDR3 reads TGTGCCTGTGACACTCTCTGGGACACCGATAAACTCATCTTT. It encodes CACDTLWDTDKLIF. The chain uses TRDV2 and TRDJ1, with a possible D match to TRDD3 (5 bases). CDR1 and CDR2 from the germline V gene are GEAIGNYY and EKD. V gave up 1 base and J gave up 0 bases, with 8 bases separating them. The length of the CDR3 is 14 residues.

This chain uses TRDV2 with TRDJ2; 9 nucleotides agree with TRDD3. Per the germline V gene, CDR1 is GEAIGNYY and CDR2 is EKD. The CDR3 has 17 residues. Trimming took 4 bases from V and 6 from J; bases not matched to a gene: 14. The CDR3 DNA follows: TGTGCCTGTGATTTACTGGGGGAACACCCTCAGGCAGCACAACTCTTCTTT. It codes for CACDLLGEHPQAAQLFF.

This clone was found a few times. Other DNA sequences in the sample encode the same CDR3. V is TRDV2 and J is TRDJ3; 12 bases align to TRDD3. Germline V lookup: CDR1 GEAIGNYY, CDR2 EKD. V lost 0 bases to trimming and J lost 4 bases; unmatched junction nucleotides: 6. This CDR3 region has 19 residues. This CDR3 reads CACDTVLGDTRWDTRQMFF. Here the CDR3 DNA reads TGTGCCTGTGACACCGTGCTGGGGGATACGCGATGGGACACCCGACAGATGTTTTTC.

In regard to this clone: Other nucleotide sequences in the sample specify the same CDR3. V gene TRDV2 combines with J gene TRDJ1; 7 bases align to TRDD3. This CDR3 region has 21 residues. The trim removed 0 bases at V and 2 bases at J, leaving 23 bases unmatched. Per germline, CDR1 GEAIGNYY and CDR2 EKD. The CDR3 protein is CACDTLRITGEPSKVTDKLIF. DNA of the CDR3: TGTGCCTGTGACACCCTCCGTATTACTGGGGAACCCTCAAAGGTAACCGATAAACTCATCTTT.

The chain recombines TRDV2 with TRDJ1; TRDD3 matches at 10 bases. CDR1 and CDR2 from the germline V gene are GEAIGNYY and EKD. Unmatched junction bases numbered 15, after V lost 1 base and J lost 2 bases. This CDR3 has 19 amino acids. The CDR3 DNA reads as TGTGCCTGTGACACGCTCAGTATACCGGGGGATACGCAAACCGATAAACTCATCTTT. Protein product: CACDTLSIPGDTQTDKLIF.

The chain is built from TRDV2 and TRDJ1, with 10 bases matching TRDD3. The CDR3 consists of 16 residues. The germline V gene has CDR1 GEAIGNYY and CDR2 EKD. The V and J ends lost 1 base and 2 bases, in that order; junction bases with no gene match: 6. CDR3 sequence reads: CACDTAQLGDTDKLIF. DNA of the CDR3: TGTGCCTGTGACACGGCTCAACTGGGGGATACCGATAAACTCATCTTT.

Sample share makes this clone medium-sized. The chain is built from TRDV2 and TRDJ1, with TRDD3 matching 9 bases. The V gene's germline CDR1 is GEAIGNYY and CDR2 EKD. Losses at the gene ends were 0 bases for V and 2 bases for J; bases not matched to a gene: 12. CDR3 length: 18 residues. CDR3 in DNA: TGTGCCTGTGACACCCTTTCCTTACTGGGGGAATATACCGATAAACTCATCTTT. This translates into CACDTLSLLGEYTDKLIF.

This chain links TRDV2 with TRDJ1; a weak D match, TRDD3 (6 bases). In germline, CDR1 is GEAIGNYY, CDR2 EKD. Trimming shortened V by 5 bases and J by 0 bases, and 15 bases separated the two germline ends. This CDR3 contains 15 residues. CDR3: CACGGRVSYTDKLIF. CDR3 bases: TGTGCCTGTGGGGGGAGGGTCTCGTACACCGATAAACTCATCTTT.

This sequence joins TRDV2 and TRDJ3, with TRDD3 identical over 8 bases. The ends lost 2 bases at V and 0 bases at J; junction bases unmatched: 8. This CDR3 is built from 19 residues. CDR1 and CDR2 (germline): GEAIGNYY, EKD. The DNA for the CDR3 is TGTGCCTGTGACAGTATGGGGGATTCGAGCTCCTGGGACACCCGACAGATGTTTTTC. Its protein is CACDSMGDSSSWDTRQMFF.

This clone is medium-sized (0.01 to 0.1%) in the sample. The sample carries other DNA sequences with the same CDR3. The V and J genes are TRDV2 and TRDJ1, with TRDD3 matching over 7 bases. This CDR3 spans 19 amino acids. CDR1 is GEAIGNYY, CDR2 EKD, per germline. With V trimmed by 1 base and J by 1 base, 17 bases remained unmatched. CDR3 coding DNA: TGTGCCTGTGACACAGTATCTGGGGGTGGAACTGGATCCACCGATAAACTCATCTTT. This translates into CACDTVSGGGTGSTDKLIF.

In the case of this clone: A much larger clone differs from this one at a single base, so this may be a read error. Other nucleotide sequences from this sample produce the same CDR3. The chain couples TRDV2 to TRDJ1; D not resolved. This CDR3 has 14 amino acids. Germline V lookup: CDR1 GEAIGNYY, CDR2 EKD. Here the CDR3 DNA reads TGTGCCTGTGACCCTCTCGGAGTCAACGATAAGCTCATCTTT. It is translated as CACDPLGVNDKLIF.

J is TRDJ1 and V is TRDV2; TRDD3 aligns across 10 bases. The CDR3 is made up of 15 amino acids. Germline V lookup: CDR1 GEAIGNYY, CDR2 EKD. V was clipped by 4 bases and J by 3 bases; unmatched bases: 7. The CDR3 coding sequence is TGTGCCTGTGATTTACTGGGGGATCAAGCCGATAAACTCATCTTT. Amino acids: CACDLLGDQADKLIF.

By frequency in the sample, this clone is medium-sized. At the DNA level, this CDR3 is encoded by other sequences in the same sample as well. The rearrangement links TRDV2 to TRDJ1; 9 bases align to TRDD3. The CDR3 loop spans 14 amino acids. V gave up 4 bases and J gave up 2 bases; unmatched junction bases: 4. Germline V gene data show CDR1 as GEAIGNYY and CDR2 as EKD. Here the CDR3 DNA reads TGTGCCTGTGATCCCCTGGGGGATACCGATAAACTCATCTTT. Protein: CACDPLGDTDKLIF.

This clone qualifies as medium-sized. The sample has other DNA sequences that encode this CDR3 too. The chain links TRDV1 to TRDJ1; D is uncertain. Trimming left V 0 bases short and J 0 bases short, with 8 bases between. The CDR3 runs to 15 residues. Germline V gives CDR1 TSWWSYY, CDR2 QGS. The chain's CDR3 is CALGELQPYTDKLIF. In nucleotides, the CDR3 is TGTGCTCTTGGGGAACTCCAACCGTACACCGATAAACTCATCTTT.

This clone showed up just a few times. Relative to the germline gene, one junction end is altered; a read error may explain this. The sample holds other DNA sequences that translate to the same CDR3. V gene TRDV1 combines with J gene TRDJ1, with TRDD3 matching 10 bases. Germline V CDR1 and CDR2: TSWWSYY, QGS. The CDR3 contains 19 residues. The CDR3 coding sequence is TGTGCTCTTGGGGCCCCTTACCCTTCCTTGGGGGATACAAGCAGCGCACTCATCTTC. This encodes CALGAPYPSLGDTSSALIF.

This clone was detected only a few times. CDR3 amino acids: CACDDLLGDTALTAQLFF. DNA of the CDR3: TGTGCCTGTGACGATCTACTGGGGGATACGGCTTTGACAGCACAACTCTTCTTT. The chain couples TRDV2 to TRDJ2; 13 bases agree with TRDD3. The CDR3 has 18 amino acids. Germline V gene sequence: CDR1 GEAIGNYY, CDR2 EKD. Trimming at V came to 3 bases and at J to 0 bases, leaving 6 bases not matched to a gene.

The J gene is TRDJ3, the V gene TRDV2; 9 nucleotides match TRDD3. Trimming cost V 3 bases and J 3 bases; bases outside gene matches: 14. Germline lookup yields CDR1 GEAIGNYY and CDR2 EKD. CDR3 length: 20 amino acids. CDR3 amino acids: CACDPAGPGGGYWDTRQMFF. The CDR3 DNA is TGTGCCTGTGACCCAGCGGGCCCGGGTGGGGGATACTGGGACACCCGACAGATGTTTTTC.

This clone was counted only a few times. The J gene is TRDJ1, the V gene TRDV1; 11 nucleotides match TRDD3. The junction had 11 bases not matched to a gene; V was cut back by 2 bases and J by 3 bases. This CDR3 region has 18 residues. CDR1 and CDR2 from the germline V gene are TSWWSYY and QGS. This CDR3 reads CALGESSFLWGIPDKLIF. The CDR3 DNA sequence: TGTGCTCTTGGGGAATCTTCCTTCCTCTGGGGGATACCCGATAAACTCATCTTT.

This clone was observed a few times. V gene TRDV2 combines with J gene TRDJ1, with D uncertain. The CDR3 covers 14 residues. Trimming cost V 3 bases and J 0 bases, with 10 bases left between them. The V gene's germline CDR1 is GEAIGNYY and CDR2 EKD. The CDR3 reads CACDSISYTDKLIF. CDR3 nucleotide sequence: TGTGCCTGTGACTCCATCTCGTACACCGATAAACTCATCTTT.

The chain couples TRDV1 to TRDJ1, with 9 positions matching TRDD3. The junction had 12 bases not matched to a gene; V was cut back by 1 base and J by 0 bases. The germline V gene has CDR1 TSWWSYY and CDR2 QGS. The CDR3 is 19 amino acids. The CDR3 DNA is TGTGCTCTTGGGGAACGAAGTCCTCTGGGGGATCAAGACACCGATAAACTCATCTTT. It is translated as CALGERSPLGDQDTDKLIF.

By share of the sample, this clone is medium-sized. The chain joins TRDV2 to TRDJ3, with 8 positions matching TRDD3. Germline V gives CDR1 GEAIGNYY, CDR2 EKD. The V segment lost 3 bases and the J segment 0 bases; nucleotides outside the gene matches: 9. This CDR3 is 19 amino acids long. This chain's CDR3 is CACDPLGDKSSWDTRQMFF. For the CDR3, the DNA is TGTGCCTGTGACCCCCTGGGGGACAAGAGCTCCTGGGACACCCGACAGATGTTTTTC.